This passage covers 16 T cell receptor beta chains from one sample sequenced in a study of shared clonotypes between healthy human individuals. Sequencing was performed with immunoSEQ multiplex PCR; in TCRdb, only in-frame clones are kept and a portion is missing. The sample lists roughly 2,500,000 clones, approximately 93% occurring once. Sample: naive CD4+ T cells from PBMCs. Sample subset: CD45RA+ positively selected. The source of these receptors is a man between 18 and 35 years old in good health. Some clones in this sample may be carry-over from other donors' samples.

The chain has TRBV6-5 and TRBJ2-7; the D is unclear. The CDR3 loop spans 14 amino acids. The ends were cut back, 5 bases at V and 1 base at J, with 12 bases in the middle. Germline-derived CDR1 and CDR2 are MNHEY and SVGAGI. CDR3 loop: CASSKVLGSYEQYF. CDR3 DNA: TGTGCCAGCAGTAAGGTTCTGGGATCCTACGAGCAGTACTTC.

The chain uses TRBV5-1 and TRBJ2-7, with D possibly TRBD2 on 5 matching bases. Trimming cost V 0 bases and J 7 bases, with 17 bases left between them. Germline assignment: CDR1 SGHRS and CDR2 YFSETQ. The CDR3 sequence is 15 residues long. The CDR3 is CASSLAGRGLEEQYF. In DNA, the CDR3 is TGCGCCAGCAGCTTGGCTGGTCGGGGTTTGGAGGAGCAGTACTTC.

This chain joins TRBV30 and TRBJ2-2; 10 bases map to TRBD2. The CDR3 covers 17 residues. Germline assignment: CDR1 GTSNPN and CDR2 SVGIG (reference sequence). The V gene end was trimmed by 6 bases and the J gene end by 7 bases; junction bases not matched to a gene: 17. Written as DNA, the CDR3 is TGTGCCTGTACCTGTAGGCTAGCGGGAGCCTGGAGCGGGGAGCTGTTTTTT. It specifies CACTCRLAGAWSGELFF.

This sequence joins TRBV28 and TRBJ1-5; a weak D match, TRBD1 (5 bases). CDR3 size: 14 residues. The V gene lost 7 bases and the J gene lost 5 bases, with 15 bases spanning the gap. Germline loops: CDR1 MDHEN, CDR2 SYDVKM. This chain's CDR3 is CASTPTGAYQPQHF. The CDR3, as DNA: TGTGCCAGCACCCCAACAGGCGCCTATCAGCCCCAGCATTTT.

This clone was counted once. The genes are TRBV6-5 and TRBJ2-5; TRBD2 might be the D (6 bases). The CDR3 has 11 amino acids. V was cut by 11 bases and J by 2 bases, with 9 bases left in between. The germline gives CDR1 MNHEY, CDR2 SVGAGI. In DNA, the CDR3 is TGTGCCGTTCGGGGGCAAGAGACCCAGTACTTC. Amino acid sequence: CAVRGQETQYF.

For this clone: This same CDR3 is encoded by further DNA sequences in the sample. J is TRBJ1-5 and V is TRBV5-6; 7 bases agree with TRBD1. The CDR3 is 15 residues long. V lost 3 bases and J lost 4; bases outside the gene matches: 7. The V gene's germline CDR1 is SGHDT and CDR2 YYEEEE. The CDR3 loop reads CASSSYRGPNQPQHF. Written as DNA, the CDR3 is TGTGCCAGCAGCTCTTACAGGGGACCGAATCAGCCCCAGCATTTT.

The rearrangement joins TRBV29-1 to TRBJ1-1, with D possibly matching TRBD1 (6 bases). Germline CDR1 reads SQVTM; CDR2 reads ANQGSEA. The CDR3 is made up of 15 amino acids. V shed 7 bases and J shed 3 bases, with 21 bases lying between them. The CDR3 protein is CSARKGDGGYTEAFF. DNA for the CDR3: TGCAGCGCCCGTAAGGGGGACGGGGGATACACTGAAGCTTTCTTT. Complete variable domain (other parts from reference TRBV29-1 and TRBJ1-1): SAVISQKPSRDICQRGTSLTIQCQVDSQVTMMFWYRQQPGQSLTLIATANQGSEATYESGFVIDKFPISRPNLTFSTLTVSNMSPEDSSIYLCSARKGDGGYTEAFFGQGTRLTVV.

The chain uses TRBV28 and TRBJ1-5, with 10 nucleotides matching TRBD1. Germline-derived CDR1 and CDR2 are MDHEN and SYDVKM. CDR3 length: 19 residues. With V trimmed by 1 base and J by 5 bases, 14 bases remained unmatched. The CDR3, as DNA: TGTGCCAGCAGTTTATCCTCGCTGAGGGACAGGGGATACTATCAGCCCCAGCATTTT. Translation gives CASSLSSLRDRGYYQPQHF.

The chain's CDR3 is CASSLDINTGELFF. The CDR3, as DNA: TGCGCCAGCAGCCTCGATATAAACACCGGGGAGCTGTTTTTT. V usage is TRBV4-3 and J usage is TRBJ2-2; D unresolved. From germline, CDR1 is LGHNA and CDR2 YSLEER. The germline V and J ends were trimmed by 4 bases and 2 bases, with 8 bases remaining between them. This CDR3 comprises 14 residues.

The rearrangement joins TRBV10-3 to TRBJ2-3, with D perhaps TRBD2 (6 bases). This CDR3 spans 17 amino acids. Deletions cut 0 bases from V and 6 bases from J, with 19 bases between. In germline, CDR1 is ENHRY, CDR2 SYGVKD. CDR3 sequence (DNA): TGTGCCATCAGTGAGTCGGGGAGGCAGGCGCTTAGGGATACGCAGTATTTT. It codes for CAISESGRQALRDTQYF.

This rearrangement joins TRBV5-4 to TRBJ2-3; TRBD2 matches at 7 bases. The CDR3 is 15 residues long. With V trimmed by 3 bases and J by 9 bases, 13 bases remained unmatched. Germline assignment: CDR1 SGHNT and CDR2 YYREEE (reference sequence). CDR3 amino acids: CASSSGSEGGTTQYF. For the CDR3, the DNA is TGTGCCAGCAGCTCGGGGAGTGAGGGAGGGACCACGCAGTATTTT.

This chain connects TRBV7-3 to TRBJ1-1; perhaps TRBD1 as D (6 bases). Per the germline V gene, CDR1 is SGHTA and CDR2 is FQGTGA. V dropped 8 bases and J dropped 8 bases, with 15 bases sitting between them. The CDR3 extends over 12 amino acids. The CDR3 here is CASSEGQGEAFF. DNA for the CDR3: TGTGCCAGCTCCGAGGGGCAGGGGGAAGCTTTCTTT.

The rearrangement uses TRBV19 and TRBJ1-2, with D maybe TRBD1 (5 bases). V dropped 3 bases and J dropped 1 base, with 9 bases sitting between them. In germline, CDR1 is LNHDA, CDR2 SQIVND (reference sequence). The CDR3 sequence is 14 residues long. The CDR3 spells CASSIGGVNYGYTF. As DNA, the CDR3 is TGTGCCAGTAGTATTGGGGGGGTTAACTATGGCTACACCTTC.

This chain links TRBV28 with TRBJ2-5, with a possible D match to TRBD2 (6 bases). The CDR3 totals 14 residues. Germline-derived CDR1 and CDR2 are MDHEN and SYDVKM. With 3 bases removed from V and 1 base from J, the gap between germline ends came to 9 bases. The CDR3 DNA reads TGTGCCAGCAGTTTTTTCGGGGGCCAAGAGACCCAGTACTTC. Its protein is CASSFFGGQETQYF.

This clone was counted a single time. The chain uses TRBV12-5 and TRBJ2-2, with D possibly being TRBD1 or TRBD2 (5 bases each). The germline gives CDR1 LGHNT, CDR2 FRNRAP. This CDR3 has 15 amino acids. V gave up 4 bases and J gave up 5 bases, with 14 bases separating them. CDR3 sequence: CASGWDGGRTGELFF. CDR3 bases: TGTGCTAGTGGTTGGGACGGCGGCCGAACCGGGGAGCTGTTTTTT.

This chain connects TRBV18 to TRBJ2-3; 13 bases agree with TRBD2. Germline values: CDR1 KGHSH, CDR2 LQKENI. The CDR3 runs to 18 residues. Unmatched junction bases numbered 7, after V lost 2 bases and J lost 2 bases. Here the CDR3 DNA reads TGTGCCAGCTCACCATCGGGACTAGCGGGGACCTACACAGATACGCAGTATTTT. It codes for CASSPSGLAGTYTDTQYF. Supplemented by reference TRBV18 and TRBJ2-3, the full variable domain reads NAGVMQNPRHLVRRRGQEARLRCSPMKGHSHVYWYRQLPEEGLKFMVYLQKENIIDESGMPKERFSAEFPKEGPSILRIQQVVRGDSAAYFCASSPSGLAGTYTDTQYFGPGTRLTVL.